The rows below give T cell receptor beta chains drawn from one sample of a study of shared clonotypes between healthy human individuals. Profiling relied on immunoSEQ multiplex PCR, and the TCRdb table lists in-frame clones only, not all of them. The sample carries approximately 2,300,000 clones, around 92% recorded once. The sequencing sample was made of naive CD4+ T cells from PBMCs. The receptors shown here come from a man between 18 and 35 years old in good health. Some clones in this sample may be carry-over from other donors' samples. The CDR3 runs from the conserved cysteine through the conserved F or W. A D gene is named only where the DNA matches it firmly. For some rows the clone size is stated as once, few or many, or as a class when expanded; others skip it.

>TRBV7-3|once|TRBJ2-7|.
CASSEGITYEQYF
TGTGCCAGCAGCGAAGGTATTACCTACGAGCAGTACTTC
>TRBV11-1|.|TRBJ2-7|.
CASSPGPPPGALEQYF
TGTGCCAGCAGCCCAGGACCCCCGCCTGGGGCTCTCGAGCAGTACTTC
>TRBV7-3|.|TRBJ1-1|TRBD1
CASSPTPDRGNTEAFF
TGTGCCAGCAGCCCAACTCCGGACAGGGGGAACACTGAAGCTTTCTTT
>TRBV18|.|TRBJ1-1|.
CASSPPSMNTEAFF
TGTGCCAGCTCACCACCCAGTATGAACACTGAAGCTTTCTTT
>TRBV7-2|once|TRBJ2-1|.
CASSFLTTFYNEQFF
TGTGCCAGCAGCTTCCTTACTACGTTCTACAATGAGCAGTTCTTC
>TRBV12-5|.|TRBJ2-2|.
CASGSGRTNTGELFF
TGTGCTAGTGGTTCCGGACGGACGAACACCGGGGAGCTGTTTTTT
>TRBV7-3|.|TRBJ1-5|.
CASSLNPGTPANQPQHF
TGTGCCAGCAGCTTAAACCCCGGGACACCGGCCAATCAGCCCCAGCATTTT
>TRBV19|.|TRBJ1-2|.
CASSIASKVGQVGYGYTF
TGTGCCAGTAGTATAGCCTCTAAAGTAGGGCAAGTGGGCTATGGCTACACCTTC
>TRBV28|.|TRBJ2-7|.
CASSPTYRVSAQYF
TGTGCCAGCAGTCCCACGTATAGGGTCTCCGCGCAGTACTTC
>TRBV11-2|once|TRBJ2-5|.
CASRTGYTKETQYF
TGTGCCAGCAGAACAGGTTACACCAAAGAGACCCAGTACTTC
>TRBV30|.|TRBJ2-2|TRBD1
CAWEQGAQSPGELFF
TGTGCCTGGGAACAGGGGGCCCAAAGCCCCGGGGAGCTGTTTTTT
>TRBV2|.|TRBJ2-3|.
CASSAGSTDTQYF
TGTGCCAGCAGCGCGGGAAGCACAGATACGCAGTATTTT
>TRBV7-8|.|TRBJ1-2|TRBD1
CASSLLQGTGGYTF
TGTGCCAGCAGCCTCTTACAGGGGACGGGAGGCTACACCTTC
>TRBV18|.|TRBJ2-5|.
CASSPLSGNQETQYF
TGTGCCAGCTCACCACTTTCGGGAAACCAAGAGACCCAGTACTTC
>TRBV7-2|.|TRBJ2-2|.
CASTPGAGELFF
TGTGCCAGCACCCCGGGAGCCGGGGAGCTGTTTTTT
>TRBV5-1|once|TRBJ2-5|.
CASSFWGSEETQYF
TGCGCCAGCAGCTTTTGGGGGTCGGAAGAGACCCAGTACTTC
>TRBV19|.|TRBJ1-5|.
CASSIEWGRGSNQPQHF
TGTGCCAGTAGTATAGAATGGGGGCGCGGAAGCAATCAGCCCCAGCATTTT
>TRBV6-5|.|TRBJ1-2|.
CASSYSTGTIKVYTF
TGTGCCAGCAGTTACTCCACCGGGACAATCAAGGTCTACACCTTC
>TRBV2|.|TRBJ1-5|TRBD1
CASSEQGVRNQPQHF
TGTGCCAGCAGTGAACAGGGGGTTAGGAATCAGCCCCAGCATTTT
>TRBV6-6|.|TRBJ1-5|.
CATRPDSNQPQHF
TGTGCCACCCGACCAGATAGCAATCAGCCCCAGCATTTT
>TRBV7-9|.|TRBJ2-2|TRBD1
CASSRQQGANTGELFF
TGTGCCAGCAGCCGACAACAGGGGGCGAACACCGGGGAGCTGTTTTTT
>TRBV5-4|once|TRBJ1-2|TRBD1
CASSLAGGRDYGYTF
TGTGCCAGCAGCTTGGCAGGGGGCAGAGACTATGGCTACACCTTC
>TRBV10-3|.|TRBJ1-1|.
CAISEFQGKTEAFF
TGTGCCATCAGTGAGTTCCAGGGGAAGACTGAAGCTTTCTTT
>TRBV5-8|.|TRBJ2-7|TRBD1
CASSWTGIYEQYF
TGTGCCAGCAGCTGGACAGGGATCTACGAGCAGTACTTC
>TRBV28|.|TRBJ2-2|.
CASSPNGWTGELFF
TGTGCCAGCAGTCCGAACGGATGGACCGGGGAGCTGTTTTTT
>TRBV7-2|.|TRBJ2-2|TRBD1
CASSLAPSGGNTGELFF
TGTGCCAGCAGCTTAGCGCCCTCAGGGGGAAACACCGGGGAGCTGTTTTTT
>TRBV27|.|TRBJ1-2|.
CASSLSGSNYGYTF
TGTGCCAGCAGTTTATCTGGCAGCAACTATGGCTACACCTTC
>TRBV28|.|TRBJ2-5|.
CASRAGGQETQYF
TGTGCCAGCAGGGCCGGAGGTCAAGAGACCCAGTACTTC
>TRBV7-2|.|TRBJ2-1|.
CASSPTRGGYNEQFF
TGTGCCAGCAGCCCGACCCGGGGCGGCTACAATGAGCAGTTCTTC
>TRBV28|.|TRBJ1-5|.
CASSSPESSNQPQHF
TGTGCCAGCAGCTCTCCCGAATCTAGCAATCAGCCCCAGCATTTT
>TRBV27|.|TRBJ2-1|.
CASSRGLEQFF
TGTGCCAGCAGCCGGGGGCTTGAGCAGTTCTTC
>TRBV5-1|.|TRBJ1-1|.
CASSLVEGNTEAFF
TGCGCCAGCAGCTTGGTTGAGGGAAACACTGAAGCTTTCTTT
>TRBV21-1|.|TRBJ2-7|.
CASSKVAGSSYEQYF
TGTGCCAGCAGCAAAGTAGCGGGTAGCTCCTACGAGCAGTACTTC
>TRBV29-1|once|TRBJ1-2|.
CSIKLKAGYGYTF
TGCAGCATAAAACTAAAAGCGGGGTATGGCTACACCTTC
>TRBV14|.|TRBJ2-1|TRBD2
CASSLIAGGEQFF
TGTGCCAGCAGCCTAATAGCGGGAGGGGAGCAGTTCTTC